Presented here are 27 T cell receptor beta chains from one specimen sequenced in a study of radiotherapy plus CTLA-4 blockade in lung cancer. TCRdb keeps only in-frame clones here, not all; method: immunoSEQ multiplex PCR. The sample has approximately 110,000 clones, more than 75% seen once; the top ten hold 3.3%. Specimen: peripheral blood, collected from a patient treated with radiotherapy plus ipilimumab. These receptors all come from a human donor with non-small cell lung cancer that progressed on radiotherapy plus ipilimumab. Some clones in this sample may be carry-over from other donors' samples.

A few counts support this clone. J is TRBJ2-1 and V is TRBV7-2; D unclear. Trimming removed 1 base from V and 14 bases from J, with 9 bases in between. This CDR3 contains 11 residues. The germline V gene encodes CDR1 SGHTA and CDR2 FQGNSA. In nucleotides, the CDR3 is TGTGCCAGCAGCTTAGTTACAGAGAAGTTCTTC. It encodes CASSLVTEKFF. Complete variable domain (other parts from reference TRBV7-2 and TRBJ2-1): GAGVSQSPSNKVTEKGKDVELRCDPISGHTALYWYRQSLGQGLEFLIYFQGNSAPDKSGLPSDRFSAERTGGSVSTLTIQRTQQEDSAVYLCASSLVTEKFFGPGTRLTVL.

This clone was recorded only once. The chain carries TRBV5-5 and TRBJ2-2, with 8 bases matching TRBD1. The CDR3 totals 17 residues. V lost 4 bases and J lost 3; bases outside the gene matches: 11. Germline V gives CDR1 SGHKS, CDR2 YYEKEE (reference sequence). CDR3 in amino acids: CASSLGPSTGDTGELFF. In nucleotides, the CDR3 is TGTGCCAGCAGCCTCGGACCTTCGACAGGGGACACCGGGGAGCTGTTTTTT.

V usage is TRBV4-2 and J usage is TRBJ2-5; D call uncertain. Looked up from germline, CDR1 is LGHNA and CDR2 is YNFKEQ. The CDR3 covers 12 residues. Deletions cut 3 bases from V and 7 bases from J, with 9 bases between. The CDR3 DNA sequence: TGTGCCAGCAGCCACGGGCTGGGGACCCAGTACTTC. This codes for CASSHGLGTQYF.

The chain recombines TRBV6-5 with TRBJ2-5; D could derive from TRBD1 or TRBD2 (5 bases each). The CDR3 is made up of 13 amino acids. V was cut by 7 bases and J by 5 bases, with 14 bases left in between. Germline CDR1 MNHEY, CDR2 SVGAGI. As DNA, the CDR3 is TGTGCCAGCAAACCAGGGAGTTGGGAGACCCAGTACTTC. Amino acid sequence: CASKPGSWETQYF.

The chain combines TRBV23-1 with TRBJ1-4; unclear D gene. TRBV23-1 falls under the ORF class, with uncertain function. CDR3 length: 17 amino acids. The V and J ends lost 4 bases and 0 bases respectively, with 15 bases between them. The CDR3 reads CASSRGGVDTTNEKLFF. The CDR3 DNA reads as TGCGCCAGCAGTCGGGGTGGCGTAGACACAACTAATGAAAAACTGTTTTTT.

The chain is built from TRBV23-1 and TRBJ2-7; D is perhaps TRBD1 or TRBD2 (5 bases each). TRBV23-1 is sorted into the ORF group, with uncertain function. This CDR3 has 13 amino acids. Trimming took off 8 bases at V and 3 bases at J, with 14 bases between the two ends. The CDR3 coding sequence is TGCGCCAGCCCGAGGGCAGGGCGCTACGAGCAGTACTTC. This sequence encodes CASPRAGRYEQYF.

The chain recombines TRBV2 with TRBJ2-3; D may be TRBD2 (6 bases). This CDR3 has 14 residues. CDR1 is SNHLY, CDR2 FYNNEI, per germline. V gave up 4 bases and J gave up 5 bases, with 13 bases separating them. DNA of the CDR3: TGTGCCAGCAGTGCAGGACGGGGAGGAGATACGCAGTATTTT. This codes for CASSAGRGGDTQYF. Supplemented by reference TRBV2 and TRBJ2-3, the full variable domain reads EPEVTQTPSHQVTQMGQEVILRCVPISNHLYFYWYRQILGQKVEFLVSFYNNEISEKSEIFDDQFSVERPDGSNFTLKIRSTKLEDSAMYFCASSAGRGGDTQYFGPGTRLTVL.

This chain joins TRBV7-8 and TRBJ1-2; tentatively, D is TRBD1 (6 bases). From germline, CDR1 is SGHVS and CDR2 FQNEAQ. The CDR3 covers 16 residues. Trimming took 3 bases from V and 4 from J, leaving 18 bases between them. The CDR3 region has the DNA TGTGCCAGCAGCTTTTTAGGTCAGGGGTCCCCCTATGGCTACACCTTC. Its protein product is CASSFLGQGSPYGYTF.

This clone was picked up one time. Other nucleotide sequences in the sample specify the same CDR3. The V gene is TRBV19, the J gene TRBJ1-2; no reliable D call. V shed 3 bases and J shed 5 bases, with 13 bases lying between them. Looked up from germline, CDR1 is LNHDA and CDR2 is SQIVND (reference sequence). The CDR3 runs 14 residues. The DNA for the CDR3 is TGTGCCAGTAGTATCGTCCCGGGGATATATGGCTACACCTTC. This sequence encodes CASSIVPGIYGYTF.

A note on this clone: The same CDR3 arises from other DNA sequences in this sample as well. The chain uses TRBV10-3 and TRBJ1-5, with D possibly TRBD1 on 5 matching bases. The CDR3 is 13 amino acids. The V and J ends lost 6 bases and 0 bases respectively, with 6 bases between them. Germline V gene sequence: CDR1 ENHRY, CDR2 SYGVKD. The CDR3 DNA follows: TGTGCCATCAGCAGGGATAGCAATCAGCCCCAGCATTTT. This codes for CAISRDSNQPQHF.

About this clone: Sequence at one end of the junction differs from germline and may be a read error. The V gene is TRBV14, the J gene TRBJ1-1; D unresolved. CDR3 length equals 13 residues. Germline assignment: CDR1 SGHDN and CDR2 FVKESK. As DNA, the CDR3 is TGTGCCAGCAGCCAATCAGTGAAAACTGAAGCTTTCTTT. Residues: CASSQSVKTEAFF.

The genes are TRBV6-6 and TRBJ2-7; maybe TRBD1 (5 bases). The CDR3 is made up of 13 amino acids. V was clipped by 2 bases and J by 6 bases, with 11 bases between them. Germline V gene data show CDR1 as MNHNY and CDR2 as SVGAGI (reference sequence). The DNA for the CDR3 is TGTGCCAGCAGTTACATTCAGGGCACCGAGCAGTACTTC. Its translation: CASSYIQGTEQYF.

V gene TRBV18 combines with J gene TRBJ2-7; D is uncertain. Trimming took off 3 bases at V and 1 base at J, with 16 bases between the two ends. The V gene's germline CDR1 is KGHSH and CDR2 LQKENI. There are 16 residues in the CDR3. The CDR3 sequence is CASSPLFSSVSYEQYF. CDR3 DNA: TGTGCCAGCTCACCTCTTTTCTCCTCCGTTTCCTACGAGCAGTACTTC. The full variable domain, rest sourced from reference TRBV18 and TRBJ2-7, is NAGVMQNPRHLVRRRGQEARLRCSPMKGHSHVYWYRQLPEEGLKFMVYLQKENIIDESGMPKERFSAEFPKEGPSILRIQQVVRGDSAAYFCASSPLFSSVSYEQYFGPGTRLTVT.

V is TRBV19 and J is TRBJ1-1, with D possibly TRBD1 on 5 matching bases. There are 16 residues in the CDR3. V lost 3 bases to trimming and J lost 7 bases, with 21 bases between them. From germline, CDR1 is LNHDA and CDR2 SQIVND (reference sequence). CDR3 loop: CASSIGDDGTPNEAFF. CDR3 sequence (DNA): TGTGCCAGTAGTATCGGGGACGACGGTACCCCGAATGAAGCTTTCTTT.

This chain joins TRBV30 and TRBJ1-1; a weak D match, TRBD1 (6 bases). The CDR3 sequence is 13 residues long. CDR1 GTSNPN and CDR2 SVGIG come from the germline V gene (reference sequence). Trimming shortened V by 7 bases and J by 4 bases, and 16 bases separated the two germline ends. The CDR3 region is CASTGSRFTEAFF. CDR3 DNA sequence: TGTGCCTCGACAGGCTCTCGGTTCACTGAAGCTTTCTTT.

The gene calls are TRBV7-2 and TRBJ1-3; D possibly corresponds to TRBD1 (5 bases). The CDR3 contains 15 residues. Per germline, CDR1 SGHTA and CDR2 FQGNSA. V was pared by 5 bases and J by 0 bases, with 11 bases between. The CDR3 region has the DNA TGTGCCAGCAGCGCGACAGCCGTCTCTGGAAACACCATATATTTT. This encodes CASSATAVSGNTIYF.

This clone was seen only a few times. The CDR3 coding sequence is TGTGCCAGCAGTTTATCGTGGGGACTTGGGGCCAACGTCCTGACTTTC. Amino acids: CASSLSWGLGANVLTF. The chain has TRBV28 and TRBJ2-6; D perhaps matches TRBD2 (6 bases). Trimming took off 1 base at V and 3 bases at J, with 10 bases between the two ends. CDR3 length equals 16 residues. Per the germline V gene, CDR1 is MDHEN and CDR2 is SYDVKM.

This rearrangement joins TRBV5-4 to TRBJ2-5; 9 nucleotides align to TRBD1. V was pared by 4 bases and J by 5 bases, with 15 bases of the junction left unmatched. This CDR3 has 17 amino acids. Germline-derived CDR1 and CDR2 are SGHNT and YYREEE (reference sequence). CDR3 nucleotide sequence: TGTGCCAGCAGCCCGTACCCCTGGACAGGGGAGTCGGAGACCCAGTACTTC. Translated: CASSPYPWTGESETQYF.

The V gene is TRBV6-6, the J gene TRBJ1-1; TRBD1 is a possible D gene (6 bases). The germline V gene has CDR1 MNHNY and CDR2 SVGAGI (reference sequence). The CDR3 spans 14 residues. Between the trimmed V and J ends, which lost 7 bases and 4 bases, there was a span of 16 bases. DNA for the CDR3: TGTGCCAGCAAACCACAGGGAAGAACCACTGAAGCTTTCTTT. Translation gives CASKPQGRTTEAFF.

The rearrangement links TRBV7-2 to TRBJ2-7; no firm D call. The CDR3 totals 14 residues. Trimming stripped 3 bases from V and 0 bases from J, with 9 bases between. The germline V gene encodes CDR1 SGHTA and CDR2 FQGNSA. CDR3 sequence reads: CASSFGGNSYEQYF. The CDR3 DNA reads TGTGCCAGCAGCTTTGGTGGAAACTCCTACGAGCAGTACTTC.

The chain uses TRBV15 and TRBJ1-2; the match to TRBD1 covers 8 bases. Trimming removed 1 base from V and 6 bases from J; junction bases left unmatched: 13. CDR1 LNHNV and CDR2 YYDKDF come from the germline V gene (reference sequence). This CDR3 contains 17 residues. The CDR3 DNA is TGTGCCACCAGCAGAGGGGCAGGGGGCTTCGCTTCCAATGGCTACACCTTC. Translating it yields CATSRGAGGFASNGYTF.

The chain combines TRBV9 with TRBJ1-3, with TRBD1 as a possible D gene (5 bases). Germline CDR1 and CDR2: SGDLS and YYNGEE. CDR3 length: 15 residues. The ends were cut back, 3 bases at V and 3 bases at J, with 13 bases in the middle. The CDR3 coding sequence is TGTGCCAGCAGCGAAACCACAGGAAGTGGAAACACCATATATTTT. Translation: CASSETTGSGNTIYF.

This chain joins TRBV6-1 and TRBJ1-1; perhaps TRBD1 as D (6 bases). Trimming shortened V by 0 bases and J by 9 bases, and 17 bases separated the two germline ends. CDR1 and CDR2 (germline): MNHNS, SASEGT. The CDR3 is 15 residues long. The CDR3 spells CASSEAPQGVGKAFF. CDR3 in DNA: TGTGCCAGCAGTGAAGCCCCACAGGGAGTAGGAAAAGCTTTCTTT.

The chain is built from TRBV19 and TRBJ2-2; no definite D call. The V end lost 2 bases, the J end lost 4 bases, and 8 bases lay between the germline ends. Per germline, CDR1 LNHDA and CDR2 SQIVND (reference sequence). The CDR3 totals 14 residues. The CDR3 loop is CASSILESTGELFF. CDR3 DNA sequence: TGTGCCAGTAGTATATTGGAGTCCACCGGGGAGCTGTTTTTT. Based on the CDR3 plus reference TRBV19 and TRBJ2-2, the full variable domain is DGGITQSPKYLFRKEGQNVTLSCEQNLNHDAMYWYRQDPGQGLRLIYYSQIVNDFQKGDIAEGYSVSREKKESFPLTVTSAQKNPTAFYLCASSILESTGELFFGEGSRLTVL.

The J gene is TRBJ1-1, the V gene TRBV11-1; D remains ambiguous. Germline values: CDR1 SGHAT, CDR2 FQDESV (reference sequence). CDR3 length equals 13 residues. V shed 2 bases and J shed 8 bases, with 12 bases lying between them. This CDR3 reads CASSLQVREEAFF. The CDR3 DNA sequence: TGTGCCAGCAGCTTACAAGTCCGGGAAGAAGCTTTCTTT. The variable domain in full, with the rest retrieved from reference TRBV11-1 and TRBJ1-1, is EAEVAQSPRYKITEKSQAVAFWCDPISGHATLYWYRQILGQGPELLVQFQDESVVDDSQLPKDRFSAERLKGVDSTLKIQPAELGDSAMYLCASSLQVREEAFFGQGTRLTVV.

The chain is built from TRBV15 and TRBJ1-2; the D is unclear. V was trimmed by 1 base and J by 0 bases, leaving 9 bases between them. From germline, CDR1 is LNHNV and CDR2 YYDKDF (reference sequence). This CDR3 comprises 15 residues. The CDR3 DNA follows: TGTGCCACCAGCAGAGGGCAGCTAACTAACTATGGCTACACCTTC. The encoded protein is CATSRGQLTNYGYTF. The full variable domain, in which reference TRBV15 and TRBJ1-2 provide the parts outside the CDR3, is DAMVIQNPRYQVTQFGKPVTLSCSQTLNHNVMYWYQQKSSQAPKLLFHYYDKDFNNEADTPDNFQSRRPNTSFCFLDIRSPGLGDTAMYLCATSRGQLTNYGYTFGSGTRLTVV.

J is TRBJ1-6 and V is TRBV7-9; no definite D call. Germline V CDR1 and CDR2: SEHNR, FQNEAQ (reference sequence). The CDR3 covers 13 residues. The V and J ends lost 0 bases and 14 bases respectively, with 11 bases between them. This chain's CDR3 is CASSLASYEALHF. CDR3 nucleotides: TGTGCCAGCAGCTTAGCCTCGTACGAGGCCCTCCACTTT.